This T cell receptor beta chain originates from a study of blood T cell repertoires in COVID-19. Study summary: Material from acute and convalescent COVID-19 was sourced from the United States, Italy and Spain.

Original data processing: Amplification from reference gene primers served as the basis for estimated nucleated cell counts. The protocol was immunoSEQ multiplex PCR, while the TCRdb copy is restricted to in-frame clones and leaves out a portion. D and trimming come from the DNA, and the V and J calls and clone size come from that table. The table lists around 53,000 clones, around nine tenths of them singletons. The CDR3 is 14 amino acids. Per germline, CDR1 GTSNPN and CDR2 SVGIG (reference sequence). J lost 10 bases, V lost 4 bases, and 9 bases had no gene match. The specimen was peripheral blood. This sequence originates from a man aged 50-59 years with acute or convalescent COVID-19. The gene calls are TRBV30 and TRBJ1-4; TRBD1 aligns across 10 bases. CDR3 nucleotide sequence: TGTGCCTGGAATACCGGGACAGGGGCAGGAAAACTGTTTTTT. This sequence encodes CAWNTGTGAGKLFF.